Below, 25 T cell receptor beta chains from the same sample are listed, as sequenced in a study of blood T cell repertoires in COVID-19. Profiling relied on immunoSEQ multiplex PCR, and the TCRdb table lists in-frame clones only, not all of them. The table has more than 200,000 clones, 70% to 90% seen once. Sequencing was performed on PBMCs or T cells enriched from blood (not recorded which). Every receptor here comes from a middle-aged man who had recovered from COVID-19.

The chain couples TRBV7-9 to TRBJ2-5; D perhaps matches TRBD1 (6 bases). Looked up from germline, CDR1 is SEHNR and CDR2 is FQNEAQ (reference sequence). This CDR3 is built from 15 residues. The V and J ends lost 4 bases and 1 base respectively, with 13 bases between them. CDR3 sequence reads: CASSSPTGIQETQYF. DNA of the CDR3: TGTGCCAGCAGCTCCCCAACAGGGATCCAAGAGACCCAGTACTTC. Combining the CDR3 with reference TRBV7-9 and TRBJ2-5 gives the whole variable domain DTGVSQNPRHKITKRGQNVTFRCDPISEHNRLYWYRQTLGQGPEFLTYFQNEAQLEKSRLLSDRFSAERPKGSFSTLEIQRTEQGDSAMYLCASSSPTGIQETQYFGPGTRLLVL.

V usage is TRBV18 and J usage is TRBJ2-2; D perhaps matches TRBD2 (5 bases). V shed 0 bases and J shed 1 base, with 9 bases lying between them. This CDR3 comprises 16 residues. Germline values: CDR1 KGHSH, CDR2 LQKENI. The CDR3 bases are TGTGCCAGCTCACCACCGCGAGGGTGGAACACCGGGGAGCTGTTTTTT. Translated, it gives CASSPPRGWNTGELFF.

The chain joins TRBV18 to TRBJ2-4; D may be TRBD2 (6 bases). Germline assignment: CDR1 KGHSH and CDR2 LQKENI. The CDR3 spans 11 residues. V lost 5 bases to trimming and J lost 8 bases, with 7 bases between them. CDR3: CASSGEDIQYF. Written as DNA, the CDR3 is TGTGCCAGCTCAGGGGAGGACATTCAGTACTTC.

The CDR3 nucleotides read TGTGCCAGCAGCCAAGAGGGGGGGGCTTACAATGAGCAGTTCTTC. Protein: CASSQEGGAYNEQFF. This chain links TRBV14 with TRBJ2-1; a weak D match, TRBD2 (7 bases). This CDR3 is 15 amino acids long. The germline V and J ends were trimmed by 0 bases and 4 bases, with 10 bases remaining between them. Germline-derived CDR1 and CDR2 are SGHDN and FVKESK.

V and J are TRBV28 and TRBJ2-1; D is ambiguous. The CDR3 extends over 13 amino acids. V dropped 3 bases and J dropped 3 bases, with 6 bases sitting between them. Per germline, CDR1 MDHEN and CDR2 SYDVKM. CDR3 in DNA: TGTGCCAGCAGTTTTTGGCACTACAATGAGCAGTTCTTC. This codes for CASSFWHYNEQFF. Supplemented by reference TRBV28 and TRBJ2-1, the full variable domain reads DVKVTQSSRYLVKRTGEKVFLECVQDMDHENMFWYRQDPGLGLRLIYFSYDVKMKEKGDIPEGYSVSREKKERFSLILESASTNQTSMYLCASSFWHYNEQFFGPGTRLTVL.

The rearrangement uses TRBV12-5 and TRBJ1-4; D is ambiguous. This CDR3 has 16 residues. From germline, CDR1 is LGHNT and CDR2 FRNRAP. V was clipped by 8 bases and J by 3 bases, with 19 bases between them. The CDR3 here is CASLAIGLMANEKLFF. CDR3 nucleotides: TGTGCTAGTTTGGCGATTGGGCTAATGGCTAATGAAAAACTGTTTTTT.

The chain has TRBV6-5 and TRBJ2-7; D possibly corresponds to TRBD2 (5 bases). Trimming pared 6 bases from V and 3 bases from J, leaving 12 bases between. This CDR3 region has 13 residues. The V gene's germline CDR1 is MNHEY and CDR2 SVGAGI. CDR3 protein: CASRRAEDYEQYF. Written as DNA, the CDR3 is TGTGCCAGCAGGAGGGCCGAGGACTACGAGCAGTACTTC.

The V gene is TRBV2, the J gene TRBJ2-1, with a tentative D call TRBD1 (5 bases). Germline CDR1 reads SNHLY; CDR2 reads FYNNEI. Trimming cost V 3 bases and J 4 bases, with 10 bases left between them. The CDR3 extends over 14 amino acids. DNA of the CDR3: TGTGCCAGCAGTGAGAGAGACAGATACAATGAGCAGTTCTTC. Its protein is CASSERDRYNEQFF. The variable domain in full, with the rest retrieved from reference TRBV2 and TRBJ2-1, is EPEVTQTPSHQVTQMGQEVILRCVPISNHLYFYWYRQILGQKVEFLVSFYNNEISEKSEIFDDQFSVERPDGSNFTLKIRSTKLEDSAMYFCASSERDRYNEQFFGPGTRLTVL.

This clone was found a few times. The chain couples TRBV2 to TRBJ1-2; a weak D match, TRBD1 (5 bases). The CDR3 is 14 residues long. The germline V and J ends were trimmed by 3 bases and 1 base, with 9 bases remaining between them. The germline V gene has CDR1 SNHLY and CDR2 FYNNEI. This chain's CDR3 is CASSERTFNYGYTF. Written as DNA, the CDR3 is TGTGCCAGCAGTGAGCGGACATTTAACTATGGCTACACCTTC.

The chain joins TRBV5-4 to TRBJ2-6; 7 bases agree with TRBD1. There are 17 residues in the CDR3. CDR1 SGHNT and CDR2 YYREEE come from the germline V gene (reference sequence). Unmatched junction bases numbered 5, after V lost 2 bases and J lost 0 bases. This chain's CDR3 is CASSFGQARSGANVLTF. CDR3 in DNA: TGTGCCAGCAGCTTCGGACAGGCCCGCTCTGGGGCCAACGTCCTGACTTTC.

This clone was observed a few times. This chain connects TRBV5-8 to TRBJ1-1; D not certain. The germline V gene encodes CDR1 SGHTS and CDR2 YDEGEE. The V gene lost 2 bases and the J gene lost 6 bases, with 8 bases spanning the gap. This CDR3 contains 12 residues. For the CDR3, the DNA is TGTGCCAGCAGCTTTTTCCGGGCTGAAGCTTTCTTT. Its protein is CASSFFRAEAFF.

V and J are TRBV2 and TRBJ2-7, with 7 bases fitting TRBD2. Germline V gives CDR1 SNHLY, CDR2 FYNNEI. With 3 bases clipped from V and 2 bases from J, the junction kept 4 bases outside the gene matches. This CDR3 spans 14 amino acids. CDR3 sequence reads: CASSEEAGPYEQYF. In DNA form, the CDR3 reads TGTGCCAGCAGTGAGGAAGCGGGGCCCTACGAGCAGTACTTC.

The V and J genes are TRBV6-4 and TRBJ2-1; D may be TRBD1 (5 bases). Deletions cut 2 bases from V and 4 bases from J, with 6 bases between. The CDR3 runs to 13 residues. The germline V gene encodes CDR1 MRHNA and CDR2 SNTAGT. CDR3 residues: CASSDDSYNEQFF. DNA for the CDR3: TGTGCCAGCAGTGACGACAGTTACAATGAGCAGTTCTTC.

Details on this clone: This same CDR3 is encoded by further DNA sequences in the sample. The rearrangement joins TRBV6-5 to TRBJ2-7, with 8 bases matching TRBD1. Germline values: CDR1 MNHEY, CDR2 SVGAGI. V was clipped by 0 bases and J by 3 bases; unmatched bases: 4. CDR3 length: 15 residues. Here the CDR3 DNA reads TGTGCCAGCAGTTACTCGACTGGACAGGGCTACGAGCAGTACTTC. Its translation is CASSYSTGQGYEQYF.

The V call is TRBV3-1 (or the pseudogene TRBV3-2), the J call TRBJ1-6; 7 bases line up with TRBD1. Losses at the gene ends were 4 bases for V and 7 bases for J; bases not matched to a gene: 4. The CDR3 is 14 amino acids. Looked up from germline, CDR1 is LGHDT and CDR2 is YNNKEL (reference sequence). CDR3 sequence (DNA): TGTGCCAGCAGCCCCAACAGGGGCAATTCACCCCTCCACTTT. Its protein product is CASSPNRGNSPLHF.

The CDR3 DNA reads as TGCGCCAGCAGGCAGGGGGGTCCGTATAATTCACCCCTCCACTTT. Its translation is CASRQGGPYNSPLHF. V usage is TRBV4-1 and J usage is TRBJ1-6; the match to TRBD1 covers 7 bases. The CDR3 consists of 15 residues. CDR1 is MGHRA, CDR2 YSYEKL, per germline. The V and J ends lost 6 bases and 4 bases, in that order; junction bases with no gene match: 6.

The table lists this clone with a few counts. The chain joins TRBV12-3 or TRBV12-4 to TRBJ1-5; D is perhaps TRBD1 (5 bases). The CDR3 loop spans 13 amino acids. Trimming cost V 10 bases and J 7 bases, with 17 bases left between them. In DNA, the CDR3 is TGTGCCACCACTAAGGGGCAGAGGCAGCCCCAGCATTTT. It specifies CATTKGQRQPQHF.

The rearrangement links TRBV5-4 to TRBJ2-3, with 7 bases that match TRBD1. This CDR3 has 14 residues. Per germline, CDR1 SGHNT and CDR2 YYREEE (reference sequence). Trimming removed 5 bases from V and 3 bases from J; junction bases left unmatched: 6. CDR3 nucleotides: TGTGCCAGCAGACTAGACAGGGCAACAGATACGCAGTATTTT. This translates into CASRLDRATDTQYF.

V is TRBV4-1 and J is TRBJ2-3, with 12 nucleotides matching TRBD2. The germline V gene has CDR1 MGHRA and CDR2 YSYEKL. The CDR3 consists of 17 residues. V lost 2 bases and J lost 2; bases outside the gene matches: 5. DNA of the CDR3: TGCGCCAGCAGCCAATCTTGGACTAGCGGGGACACAGATACGCAGTATTTT. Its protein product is CASSQSWTSGDTDTQYF.

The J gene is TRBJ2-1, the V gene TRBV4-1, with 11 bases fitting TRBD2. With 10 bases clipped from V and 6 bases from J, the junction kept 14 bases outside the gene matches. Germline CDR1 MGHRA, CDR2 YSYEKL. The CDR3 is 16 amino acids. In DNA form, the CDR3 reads TGCGCCACCTCCTCACACCGACTAGCGGGAAGCAATGAGCAGTTCTTC. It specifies CATSSHRLAGSNEQFF.

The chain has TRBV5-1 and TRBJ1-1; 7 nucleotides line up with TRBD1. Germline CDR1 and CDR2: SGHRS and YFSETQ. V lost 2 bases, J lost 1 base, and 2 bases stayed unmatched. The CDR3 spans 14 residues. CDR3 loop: CASSFWTGNTEAFF. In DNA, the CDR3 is TGCGCCAGCAGCTTTTGGACAGGGAACACTGAAGCTTTCTTT.

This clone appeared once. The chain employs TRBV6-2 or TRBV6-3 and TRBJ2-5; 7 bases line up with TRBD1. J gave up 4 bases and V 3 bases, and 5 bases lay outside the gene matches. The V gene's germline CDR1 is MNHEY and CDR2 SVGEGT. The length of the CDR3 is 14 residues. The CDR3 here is CASSYRAGGETQYF. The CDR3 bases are TGTGCCAGCAGTTATCGGGCAGGGGGAGAGACCCAGTACTTC.

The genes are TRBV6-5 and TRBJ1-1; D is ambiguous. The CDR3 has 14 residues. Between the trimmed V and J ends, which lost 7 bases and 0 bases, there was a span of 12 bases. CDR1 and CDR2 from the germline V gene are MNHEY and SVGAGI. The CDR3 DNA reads TGTGCCAGCAATCAATACGGGATGAACACTGAAGCTTTCTTT. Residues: CASNQYGMNTEAFF.

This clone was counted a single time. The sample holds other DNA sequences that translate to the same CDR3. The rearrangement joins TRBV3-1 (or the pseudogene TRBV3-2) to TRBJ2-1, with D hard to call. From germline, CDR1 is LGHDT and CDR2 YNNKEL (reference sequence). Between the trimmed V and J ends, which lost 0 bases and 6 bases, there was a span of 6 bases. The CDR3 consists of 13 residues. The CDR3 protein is CASSQDRRNEQFF. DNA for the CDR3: TGTGCCAGCAGCCAAGATCGTCGCAATGAGCAGTTCTTC.

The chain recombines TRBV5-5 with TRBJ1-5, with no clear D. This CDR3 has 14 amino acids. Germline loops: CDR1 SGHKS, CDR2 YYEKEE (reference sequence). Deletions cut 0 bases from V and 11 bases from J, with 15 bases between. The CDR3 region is CASSLEPGPGSQHF. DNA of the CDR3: TGTGCCAGCAGCTTGGAGCCAGGTCCGGGGTCCCAGCATTTT.